This T cell receptor (beta chain) is drawn from a study of somatic mutations in cytotoxic T cells in rheumatoid arthritis. Between the trimmed V and J ends, which lost 8 bases and 3 bases, there was a span of 13 bases. The germline gives CDR1 MDHEN, CDR2 SYDVKM. This CDR3 has 13 amino acids. Here immunoSEQ multiplex PCR was the method, and the copy in TCRdb shows in-frame clones only, minus some. The sample carries 35,000 to 45,000 clones, about four fifths recorded once. The sequence was obtained from a middle-aged man in good health. The sequencing sample was made of CD8+ T cells sorted from blood. The chain links TRBV28 to TRBJ1-2, with D perhaps matching TRBD1 (6 bases). In DNA, the CDR3 is TGTGCCAGCGTGGGGGGCGCGCACTATGGCTACACCTTC. It encodes CASVGGAHYGYTF.